Here is one T cell receptor (beta chain) with its context. Its cognate antigen is unknown. The length of the CDR3 is 15 residues. Trimming removed 1 base from V and 0 bases from J; junction bases left unmatched: 2. The V gene's germline CDR1 is SGHNT and CDR2 YENEEA. PCR used 60 Vbeta primers and 13 Jbeta primers. The data were produced by immunoSEQ multiplex PCR, yet TCRdb's version contains in-frame clones alone and is incomplete. Here the sample spans approximately 100,000 clones, around 10% being singletons. This sample is drawn from a study of cytomegalovirus exposure and HLA in healthy donors. Study results and caveats: In a later analysis, across HLA loci, associated TCR counts were highest for DRB1, lowest for HLA-C. When analyzed later, a missense DCLRE1C variant was found to be linked to TCR beta V- and J-gene trimming. What a later analysis reportedly showed was that an Asian-associated ancestry cluster had fewer N-insertions than the approximately 700-donor mean.

This TCR derives from a man aged 50 to 59 in good health and CMV-seropositive. The chain links TRBV11-3 to TRBJ2-5; 7 bases agree with TRBD2. The sample comprised PBMCs. DNA for the CDR3: TGTGCCAGCAGCTTAGGGGGGACTAACCAAGAGACCCAGTACTTC. Protein product: CASSLGGTNQETQYF.